Here is one T cell receptor (beta chain) with its context. The CDR3 has 14 residues. From germline, CDR1 is MNHEY and CDR2 SVGAGI. Trimming stripped 2 bases from V and 5 bases from J, with 12 bases between. Only in-frame clones appear in the TCRdb table, and some are missing; sequencing was by immunoSEQ multiplex PCR. The repertoire holds 72,000 or so clones, with around 83% as singletons. This entry comes from a study of neoadjuvant anti-PD-1 for oral cavity cancer. Looking at the study overall: Patients without progression received a fourth nivolumab dose around day 43, then surgical resection on days 50-56.

These oral cavity squamous cell carcinomas were HPV-negative and locally advanced. Sample: PBMCs, taken before nivolumab (anti-PD-1) treatment. This sequence originates from a person between 40 and 85 years old with oral cavity squamous cell carcinoma. The chain carries TRBV6-5 and TRBJ1-2; no definite D call. CDR3 region: CASSYTAISYGYTF. As DNA, the CDR3 is TGTGCCAGCAGTTACACGGCGATCTCTTATGGCTACACCTTC.